This record looks at one T cell receptor beta chain sequence and its context. The antigen is unknown. Trimming took off 3 bases at V and 5 bases at J, with 17 bases between the two ends. CDR3 length: 15 amino acids. CDR1 and CDR2 (germline): MDHEN, SYDVKM. The entry originates in a study of CD8 T cell repertoires and HIV-1 epitope variants. The wider study: Tested: three Gag epitope families, Nef HW9 and YT9. 1M T cells were kept uncultured as a baseline. Study findings and constraints: About five clonotypes recognized Nef KF9, one HW9, none TAALDMSHF.

Sequencing was performed with immunoSEQ multiplex PCR; in TCRdb, only in-frame clones are kept and a portion is missing. The sample has 4,000 to 6,500 clones, 67% seen once. The chain links TRBV28 to TRBJ2-7; D could derive from TRBD1 or TRBD2 (6 bases each). The TCR sequence derives from a male donor with HIV. The source material was cultured CD8+ T cells derived from PBMCs. The CDR3 is CASSFAGGGFDEQYF. CDR3 nucleotides: TGTGCCAGCAGTTTTGCCGGGGGCGGATTCGACGAGCAGTACTTC.